Given below is one TCR beta chain in context. Produced via immunoSEQ multiplex PCR; TCRdb's table is partial and in-frame only. The data hold 350,000 to 400,000 clones, with approximately 90% observed a single time. This sample was taken from a study of blood T cell repertoires in COVID-19. Study overall: PBMCs, B-cell-depleted T cells, or T cells were the source of the cDNA or gDNA that made up the material.

This CDR3 contains 16 residues. V shed 3 bases and J shed 0 bases, with 14 bases lying between them. Looked up from germline, CDR1 is KGHSH and CDR2 is LQKENI. All enrollees were about 18 to 95 years old and from around 25 US areas. Two negative PCRs, clearance, or symptom resolution were required of recovered Cohort 3 donors. J is TRBJ1-1 and V is TRBV18; D possibly corresponds to TRBD1 (6 bases). This TCR came from a woman between 18 and 29 years old who had recovered from COVID-19. The material sequenced was PBMCs or T cells enriched from blood (not recorded which). CDR3 DNA: TGTGCCAGCTCACCCCAGTCGGGGGGCCTGAACACTGAAGCTTTCTTT. Translation: CASSPQSGGLNTEAFF.